These 16 T cell receptor beta chains came from one sample sequenced in a study of post-analysis software for immune sequencing data. Findings and limits, study-wide: TRBV5-6, TRBV5-1 and TRBV20-1 were among several TRBV segments more frequent in patients than controls.

Unique-molecular-identifier-tagged TCR beta cDNA libraries were used. Via MiXCR, TCRdb re-called the PCR reads, giving one row per CDR3 protein. The sample lists 700,000 to 900,000 distinct CDR3 sequences, 46% occurring once. These TCRs are of unknown antigen specificity. The specimen was blood. The source of these receptors is a girl under 18 with multiple sclerosis.

On this clonotype itself: One end of the junction does not line up with germline, which may come from a read error. The V gene is TRBV7-9, the J gene TRBJ2-1; 7 bases align to TRBD2. The CDR3 covers 15 residues. Germline CDR1 reads SEHNR; CDR2 reads FQNEAQ (reference sequence). CDR3 in DNA: TGTACCAGCAGCTCCAGGACTAGTAGCGCGCTTGAGCAGTTCTTC. This sequence encodes CTSSSRTSSALEQFF.

This chain joins TRBV29-1 and TRBJ2-1; D gene ambiguous. The CDR3 contains 15 residues. Germline CDR1 is SQVTM and CDR2 is ANQGSEA. V was cut by 1 base and J by 10 bases, with 20 bases left in between. The CDR3 DNA reads TGCAGCGTTGAAGGAGGTACAGCCTCCTTCTACGAGCAGTTCTTC. Its translation is CSVEGGTASFYEQFF.

This clonotype was counted between two and nine times. V and J are TRBV9 and TRBJ2-5, with TRBD1 identical over 9 bases. This CDR3 is built from 15 residues. From germline, CDR1 is SGDLS and CDR2 YYNGEE. Trimming removed 4 bases from V and 5 bases from J; junction bases left unmatched: 9. For the CDR3, the DNA is TGTGCCAGCAGCCCCATAACAGGGGGCAGGGAGACCCAGTACTTC. This translates into CASSPITGGRETQYF.

V is TRBV6-5 and J is TRBJ2-5; perhaps TRBD2 as D (5 bases). CDR1 and CDR2 from the germline V gene are MNHEY and SVGAGI. V was pared by 0 bases and J by 11 bases, with 16 bases between. CDR3 length: 14 residues. CDR3 sequence reads: CASSYSSGAYGQYF. For the CDR3, the DNA is TGTGCCAGCAGTTACTCGAGCGGAGCGTACGGGCAGTACTTC.

The genes are TRBV10-3 and TRBJ2-2; TRBD2 agrees at 14 bases. The germline gives CDR1 ENHRY, CDR2 SYGVKD. The CDR3 totals 15 residues. The trim removed 6 bases at V and 5 bases at J, leaving 2 bases unmatched. The CDR3 DNA is TGTGCCATCAGGGGACTAGCGGGAGAGACCGGGGAGCTGTTTTTT. Amino acids: CAIRGLAGETGELFF.

As concerns this clonotype: One end of the junction fails to match germline, which may point to a read error. The chain couples TRBV7-2 to TRBJ2-6; TRBD2 is a possible D gene (6 bases). The CDR3 is 16 amino acids. In germline, CDR1 is SGHTA, CDR2 FQGNSA. In nucleotides, the CDR3 is TGTGCCAGCAGCTTACGAACTAGCACTGGGGCCAACGTCCGGACTTTC. Protein product: CASSLRTSTGANVRTF.

The chain couples TRBV7-8 to TRBJ2-3; the match to TRBD2 covers 8 bases. The V segment lost 3 bases and the J segment 5 bases; nucleotides outside the gene matches: 10. The CDR3 consists of 16 residues. Germline CDR1 reads SGHVS; CDR2 reads FQNEAQ. CDR3 in amino acids: CASSFAGTRDQDTQYF. CDR3 nucleotides: TGTGCCAGCAGCTTTGCCGGGACTAGAGACCAAGATACGCAGTATTTT.

This clonotype was recorded a few times. The chain combines TRBV5-1 with TRBJ2-7; D unclear. Deletions cut 1 base from V and 3 bases from J, with 8 bases between. The CDR3 covers 13 residues. Germline CDR1 SGHRS, CDR2 YFSETQ. This chain's CDR3 is CASSLSVDYEQYF. The DNA of the CDR3 is TGCGCCAGCAGCTTGTCCGTGGACTACGAGCAGTACTTC.

The gene calls are TRBV30 and TRBJ2-1; 12 bases align to TRBD2. The V gene's germline CDR1 is GTSNPN and CDR2 SVGIG (reference sequence). The CDR3 has 14 amino acids. Trimming at V came to 5 bases and at J to 10 bases, leaving 9 bases not matched to a gene. The CDR3 here is CAWSSGRAFREQFF. Here the CDR3 DNA reads TGTGCCTGGTCTAGCGGGAGGGCCTTCCGGGAGCAGTTCTTC.

A few counts support this clonotype. The chain couples TRBV20-1 to TRBJ2-7; tentative D call: TRBD1 (6 bases). The ends were cut back, 5 bases at V and 3 bases at J, with 8 bases in the middle. The CDR3 sequence is 11 residues long. Germline V CDR1 and CDR2: DFQATT, SNEGSKA (reference sequence). The CDR3 nucleotides are TGCAGTGCTGGCAGGGGCTACGAGCAGTACTTC. It encodes CSAGRGYEQYF.

The genes are TRBV6-5 and TRBJ1-6, with D unclear. This CDR3 contains 15 residues. V was pared by 4 bases and J by 11 bases, with 18 bases between. Germline V gives CDR1 MNHEY, CDR2 SVGAGI. The CDR3 sequence is CASSSNRAVITPLHF. The CDR3 bases are TGTGCCAGCAGTTCCAACCGGGCCGTTATTACACCCCTCCACTTT.

This clonotype was seen more than once but under ten times. The chain joins TRBV20-1 to TRBJ1-4, with D possibly TRBD1 on 6 matching bases. In germline, CDR1 is DFQATT, CDR2 SNEGSKA (reference sequence). The CDR3 is 12 residues long. Trimming cost V 2 bases and J 10 bases, with 11 bases left between them. CDR3 nucleotide sequence: TGCAGTGCTAGACGGACAGCCGGAAAACTGTTTTTT. Its protein is CSARRTAGKLFF.

This clonotype occurred a few times. This chain uses TRBV3-1 with TRBJ2-7, with a tentative D call TRBD2 (5 bases). V was shortened by 4 bases and J by 3 bases, with 10 bases between the two germline ends. Germline CDR1 is LGHDT and CDR2 is YNNKEL (reference sequence). This CDR3 region has 13 residues. This CDR3 reads CASSPIGGYEQYF. The CDR3 nucleotides are TGTGCCAGCAGCCCCATCGGAGGCTACGAGCAGTACTTC.

DNA for the CDR3: TGTGCCAGCAGTGTTATGGGACAGGGTGCCTACGAGCAGTACTTC. This translates into CASSVMGQGAYEQYF. The chain joins TRBV28 to TRBJ2-7; 9 bases agree with TRBD1. Germline V gene sequence: CDR1 MDHEN, CDR2 SYDVKM. The CDR3 is 15 residues long. The trim removed 5 bases at V and 2 bases at J, leaving 7 bases unmatched.

This clonotype was counted a single time. The chain recombines TRBV20-1 with TRBJ2-5, with 12 bases fitting TRBD2. After removal of 6 bases from V and 2 bases from J, the junction contained 7 bases not matched to a gene. The CDR3 spans 15 residues. The germline V gene encodes CDR1 DFQATT and CDR2 SNEGSKA (reference sequence). The CDR3 DNA reads TGCAGTGCCCCCCGACTAGCGGGAGAACAAGAGACCCAGTACTTC. It codes for CSAPRLAGEQETQYF.

The rearrangement uses TRBV7-9 and TRBJ2-3, with D perhaps matching TRBD1 or TRBD2 (5 bases each). Germline V gene data show CDR1 as SEHNR and CDR2 as FQNEAQ (reference sequence). This CDR3 region has 15 residues. V shed 7 bases and J shed 2 bases, with 16 bases lying between them. The DNA of the CDR3 is TGTGCCAGCACAACGAGGGACCGACCCACAGATACGCAGTATTTT. Its translation is CASTTRDRPTDTQYF.